Below are 26 T cell receptor beta chains sequenced from a single sample in a study of metastatic and nonmetastatic thyroid tumors. All patients were untreated before thyroid surgery. TCRdb re-analyzed the PCR reads through MiXCR. The sample has about 39,000 clones, about a sixth seen once. Sequencing used blood. The source of these receptors is a female donor with papillary thyroid cancer or a benign thyroid nodule (not recorded which). Some clones in this sample may be carry-over from other donors' samples.

This clone was detected ten times or more. The rearrangement links TRBV11-1 to TRBJ1-1; D gene ambiguous. This CDR3 contains 16 residues. Germline V lookup: CDR1 SGHAT, CDR2 FQDESV (reference sequence). The V end lost 0 bases, the J end lost 5 bases, and 16 bases lay between the germline ends. The CDR3 reads CASSLARDGVPTEAFF. The CDR3 bases are TGTGCCAGCAGCTTAGCACGGGATGGGGTTCCTACTGAAGCTTTCTTT. The full variable domain, in which reference TRBV11-1 and TRBJ1-1 provide the parts outside the CDR3, is EAEVAQSPRYKITEKSQAVAFWCDPISGHATLYWYRQILGQGPELLVQFQDESVVDDSQLPKDRFSAERLKGVDSTLKIQPAELGDSAMYLCASSLARDGVPTEAFFGQGTRLTVV.

This clone has ten or more counts. The chain joins TRBV7-3 to TRBJ1-3; D uncertain. CDR3 length: 15 residues. Trimming took 1 base from V and 2 from J, leaving 9 bases between them. Looked up from germline, CDR1 is SGHTA and CDR2 is FQGTGA. The CDR3 region is CASSLNPGAGNTIYF. The CDR3 bases are TGTGCCAGCAGCTTAAATCCCGGGGCTGGAAACACCATATATTTT.

This clone appeared a few times. The J gene is TRBJ2-7, the V gene TRBV27; D is uncertain. Trimming stripped 4 bases from V and 1 base from J, with 17 bases between. Germline CDR1 is MNHEY and CDR2 is SMNVEV (reference sequence). The CDR3 is 16 amino acids. The CDR3 is CASSSRSTQYSYEQYF. The CDR3 DNA sequence: TGTGCCAGCAGTTCCCGATCTACACAGTATTCCTACGAGCAGTACTTC.

As for this clone: This may come from a read error, since a much larger clone is one base off. The V call is TRBV28, the J call TRBJ2-3; D unresolved. Trimming took off 2 bases at V and 7 bases at J, with 4 bases between the two ends. Germline CDR1 and CDR2: MDHEN and SYDVKM. The CDR3 is 11 residues long. CDR3 amino acids: CASSLRYTQYF. Written as DNA, the CDR3 is TGTGCCAGCAGTTTACGGTATACGCAGTATTTT. The full variable domain, its missing parts supplied by reference TRBV28 and TRBJ2-3, is DVKVTQSSRYLVKRTGEKVFLECVQDMDHENMFWYRQDPGLGLRLIYFSYDVKMKEKGDIPEGYSVSREKKERFSLILESASTNQTSMYLCASSLRYTQYFGPGTRLTVL.

The sample holds many counts of this clone. CDR3 sequence (DNA): TGTGCCAGCAGTGAGGACATACGATCGTGGGGCTACACCTTC. Its protein is CASSEDIRSWGYTF. J is TRBJ1-2 and V is TRBV6-1, with D possibly being TRBD1 (5 bases). Germline assignment: CDR1 MNHNS and CDR2 SASEGT. The CDR3 sequence is 14 residues long. V shed 3 bases and J shed 8 bases, with 16 bases lying between them.

A word on this clone: The CDR3 does not close with the conserved phenylalanine or tryptophan, likely indicating a read error. The genes are TRBV27 and TRBJ2-7, with no clear D. CDR3 length: 15 amino acids. CDR1 and CDR2 from the germline V gene are MNHEY and SMNVEV (reference sequence). Between the trimmed V and J ends, which lost 3 bases and 0 bases, there was a span of 12 bases. The chain's CDR3 is CASSLVVQHSYEQYL. As DNA, the CDR3 is TGTGCCAGCAGTTTGGTGGTACAACACTCCTACGAGCAGTACCTC.

This clone has ten or more counts. The J gene is TRBJ2-7, the V gene TRBV18, with 7 positions matching TRBD1. Germline lookup yields CDR1 KGHSH and CDR2 LQKENI. The CDR3 runs to 15 residues. V was clipped by 3 bases and J by 2 bases; unmatched bases: 7. CDR3 in DNA: TGTGCCAGCTCACCGGGCCTTGACAGGGCCTACGAGCAGTACTTC. Encoded protein: CASSPGLDRAYEQYF.

This clone was observed at least ten times. Other DNA sequences from this sample encode an identical CDR3 as well. The chain couples TRBV5-6 to TRBJ2-3; no firm D call. The CDR3 is made up of 14 amino acids. V lost 4 bases to trimming and J lost 0 bases, with 9 bases between them. Germline V gives CDR1 SGHDT, CDR2 YYEEEE. The CDR3 bases are TGTGCCAGCAGCCCACAAGGTAGCACAGATACGCAGTATTTT. Translation gives CASSPQGSTDTQYF.

About this clone: One end of the junction fails to match germline, which may point to a read error. The genes are TRBV7-8 and TRBJ2-5; no clear D. This CDR3 comprises 15 residues. Germline CDR1 reads SGHVS; CDR2 reads FQNEAQ. The CDR3 region has the DNA TGTGCCAGCAGCTTAGCCCCAGATCCAGGATGGACCCAGCACTTC. It encodes CASSLAPDPGWTQHF.

By share, this clone counts as medium-sized. V gene TRBV12-3 or TRBV12-4 combines with J gene TRBJ2-7; 8 bases agree with TRBD1. The CDR3 is made up of 13 amino acids. V was pared by 4 bases and J by 4 bases, with 3 bases of the junction left unmatched. For the CDR3, the DNA is TGTGCCAGCAGTTCGGACAGGGCTTACGAGCAGTACTTC. It yields the protein CASSSDRAYEQYF.

With respect to this clone: Given a much more abundant clone one base away, this may be a read error. The gene calls are TRBV2 and TRBJ2-1; 9 bases are a match to TRBD2. The junction had 4 bases not matched to a gene; V was cut back by 6 bases and J by 1 base. Germline loops: CDR1 SNHLY, CDR2 FYNNEI. This CDR3 has 15 residues. CDR3 DNA sequence: TGTGCCAGCAGGAGCGGGAGGTGGTCCTACAATGAGCAGTTCTTC. Translating gives CASRSGRWSYNEQFF.

This clone was observed many times. The gene calls are TRBV27 and TRBJ1-5; weak D call: TRBD1 (6 bases). V dropped 2 bases and J dropped 6 bases, with 8 bases sitting between them. The CDR3 is 13 residues long. Germline CDR1 is MNHEY and CDR2 is SMNVEV (reference sequence). CDR3 DNA sequence: TGTGCCAGCAGTTTAAGGGGGGGTCAGCCCCAGCATTTT. This codes for CASSLRGGQPQHF.

This clone was seen ten or more times. V usage is TRBV28 and J usage is TRBJ1-3; TRBD1 might be the D (5 bases). The CDR3 extends over 14 amino acids. From germline, CDR1 is MDHEN and CDR2 SYDVKM. V was trimmed by 5 bases and J by 4 bases, leaving 12 bases between them. DNA for the CDR3: TGTGCCAGCAGTGCTCGGACACTAGGAAACACCATATATTTT. Its translation is CASSARTLGNTIYF.

There are many counts of this clone. This chain joins TRBV5-1 and TRBJ2-3; unclear D gene. The CDR3 is made up of 14 amino acids. Per germline, CDR1 SGHRS and CDR2 YFSETQ. V lost 0 bases, J lost 2 bases, and 7 bases lay in between. In DNA, the CDR3 is TGCGCCAGCAGCTTGGGGCAGGACACAGATACGCAGTATTTT. Its protein is CASSLGQDTDTQYF.

This clone was detected many times. The chain combines TRBV30 with TRBJ2-1; D possibly corresponds to TRBD2 (6 bases). The CDR3 extends over 17 amino acids. Trimming pared 2 bases from V and 1 base from J, leaving 18 bases between. The germline gives CDR1 GTSNPN, CDR2 SVGIG (reference sequence). The CDR3 is CAWSSPTGRPSYNEQFF. The CDR3 bases are TGTGCCTGGAGTTCCCCAACCGGGAGACCATCCTACAATGAGCAGTTCTTC.

This clone has a count of ten or more. The V gene is TRBV10-3, the J gene TRBJ2-6, with a weak D call TRBD1 (5 bases). The CDR3 is made up of 17 amino acids. Trimming cost V 1 base and J 3 bases, with 13 bases left between them. Germline V gene data show CDR1 as ENHRY and CDR2 as SYGVKD. The chain's CDR3 is CAISEFDQGFGANVLTF. The CDR3 DNA follows: TGTGCCATCAGTGAGTTCGACCAGGGCTTTGGGGCCAACGTCCTGACTTTC.

This clone was observed many times. V and J are TRBV24-1 and TRBJ2-5; the D is unclear. The germline CDR1 and CDR2 sequences are KGHDR and SFDVKD. The CDR3 length is 15 residues. Deletions cut 1 base from V and 5 bases from J, with 13 bases between. For the CDR3, the DNA is TGTGCCACCAGTGATTTTAGGGCCAGCCCTGAGACCCAGTACTTC. Protein: CATSDFRASPETQYF.

This clone was counted between two and nine times. This may come from a read error, since a much larger clone is one base off. The genes are TRBV25-1 and TRBJ2-3; D may be TRBD2 (6 bases). The V gene's germline CDR1 is MGHDK and CDR2 SYGVNS. The CDR3 length is 14 residues. CDR3 residues: CASSEFSGADTQYF. CDR3 coding DNA: TGCGCCAGCAGTGAATTTTCGGGGGCAGATACGCAGTATTTT.

This clone was counted between two and nine times. The chain recombines TRBV19 with TRBJ1-1, with D hard to call. Germline values: CDR1 LNHDA, CDR2 SQIVND (reference sequence). The germline V and J ends were trimmed by 10 bases and 3 bases, with 18 bases remaining between them. This CDR3 has 14 amino acids. CDR3 region: CATEGRTPYTEAFF. CDR3 coding DNA: TGTGCCACCGAAGGTAGGACGCCTTACACTGAAGCTTTCTTT.

This clone was recorded at least ten times. V usage is TRBV28 and J usage is TRBJ2-5; D call uncertain. The V gene's germline CDR1 is MDHEN and CDR2 SYDVKM. The CDR3 covers 14 residues. V was shortened by 5 bases and J by 7 bases, with 17 bases between the two germline ends. The CDR3 here is CASSIPDGARTQYF. Written as DNA, the CDR3 is TGTGCCAGCAGTATACCGGACGGAGCCCGGACCCAGTACTTC. Supplemented by reference TRBV28 and TRBJ2-5, the full variable domain reads DVKVTQSSRYLVKRTGEKVFLECVQDMDHENMFWYRQDPGLGLRLIYFSYDVKMKEKGDIPEGYSVSREKKERFSLILESASTNQTSMYLCASSIPDGARTQYFGPGTRLLVL.

The chain recombines TRBV6-1 with TRBJ2-6; D might be TRBD2 (5 bases). Germline lookup yields CDR1 MNHNS and CDR2 SASEGT. V was trimmed by 6 bases and J by 1 base, leaving 16 bases between them. The CDR3 sequence is 17 residues long. The CDR3 sequence: CASSTREQTSGANVLTF. The DNA of the CDR3 is TGTGCCAGCAGCACCCGGGAACAGACTTCTGGGGCCAACGTCCTGACTTTC.

This clone was seen a few times. V is TRBV11-2 and J is TRBJ2-2; D not certain. The CDR3 is 14 amino acids. With 0 bases removed from V and 1 base from J, the gap between germline ends came to 3 bases. Germline V gene lookup returns CDR1 SGHAT and CDR2 FQNNGV. The CDR3 region is CASSLEVNTGELFF. In DNA form, the CDR3 reads TGTGCCAGCAGCTTAGAAGTGAACACCGGGGAGCTGTTTTTT.

At least ten counts were recorded for this clone. V gene TRBV6-1 combines with J gene TRBJ2-5, with D possibly being TRBD1 or TRBD2 (6 bases each). The CDR3 runs 13 residues. Between the trimmed V and J ends, which lost 8 bases and 4 bases, there was a span of 14 bases. From germline, CDR1 is MNHNS and CDR2 SASEGT. CDR3 in amino acids: CASGGGQGETQYF. In nucleotides, the CDR3 is TGTGCCAGCGGTGGGGGGCAGGGAGAGACCCAGTACTTC.

This clone occurred many times. V and J are TRBV12-3 or TRBV12-4 and TRBJ2-1, with TRBD1 as a possible D gene (5 bases). Trimming cost V 7 bases and J 4 bases, with 17 bases left between them. The length of the CDR3 is 15 residues. The CDR3: CASTVGASGYNEQFF. In DNA form, the CDR3 reads TGTGCCAGCACAGTAGGGGCCAGTGGGTACAATGAGCAGTTCTTC.

This clone has a single count. This sequence joins TRBV13 and TRBJ2-1; TRBD2 is a possible D gene (5 bases). With 7 bases removed from V and 9 bases from J, the gap between germline ends came to 19 bases. The CDR3 spans 14 residues. Germline V gene data show CDR1 as PRHDT and CDR2 as FYEKMQ (reference sequence). The CDR3 DNA reads TGTGCCAGCACCGGACCTAGCTCGTTAAGTGAGCAGTTCTTC. Translation: CASTGPSSLSEQFF.

The chain uses TRBV9 and TRBJ2-6, with D maybe TRBD1 (5 bases). V lost 6 bases, J lost 4 bases, and 11 bases lay in between. Looked up from germline, CDR1 is SGDLS and CDR2 is YYNGEE. The CDR3 has 14 residues. CDR3 protein: CASIAGNGANVLTF. CDR3 DNA sequence: TGTGCCAGCATTGCAGGGAACGGGGCCAACGTCCTGACTTTC.